Shown below are 24 T cell receptor beta chains from a single sample sequenced in a study of shared clonotypes between healthy human individuals (dated by TCRdb to 2020 to 2021). Library prep was done by the immunoSEQ multiplex PCR assay. TCRdb provides this immuneACCESS table in a form limited to in-frame rearrangements. Some clones are lacking; in checked studies, under half of them reflect an unresolved V gene, and why the rest are absent is not known. This sample lists over 400,000 clones; 70% to 80% were detected once. More than 10% of the sample is taken by the ten largest. Sequencing was carried out using PBMCs. The receptors here all came from a woman between 40 and 55 years old in good health. Some clones in this sample may be carry-over from other donors' samples.

The chain carries TRBV6-7 and TRBJ2-3; TRBD2 matches 10 bases. TRBV6-7 belongs to the ORF category, with a function that is uncertain. V trimming: 0 bases; J trimming: 6 bases; junction bases outside the gene matches: 9. CDR3 length equals 17 residues. The CDR3 reads CASSYSMVTSGYDTQYF. For the CDR3, the DNA is TGTGCCAGCAGTTACTCGATGGTGACTAGCGGGTATGATACGCAGTATTTT.

The genes are TRBV9 and TRBJ1-4; tentatively, D is TRBD1 (6 bases). Germline CDR1 SGDLS, CDR2 YYNGEE. V was shortened by 2 bases and J by 7 bases, with 15 bases between the two germline ends. This CDR3 is 15 amino acids long. This CDR3 is CASSVRGHVSEKLFF. CDR3 in DNA: TGTGCCAGCAGCGTCCGGGGACATGTATCTGAAAAACTGTTTTTT.

The CDR3 is CASRIAGGPFDNEQFF. In DNA form, the CDR3 reads TGTGCCAGCAGGATAGCGGGAGGGCCGTTCGACAATGAGCAGTTCTTC. The rearrangement links TRBV28 to TRBJ2-1, with 11 bases aligning to TRBD2. This CDR3 spans 16 amino acids. J was trimmed by 5 bases and V by 6 bases; bases with no gene match: 9. From germline, CDR1 is MDHEN and CDR2 SYDVKM.

V gene TRBV7-2 combines with J gene TRBJ1-2; the match to TRBD1 covers 7 bases. The V gene's germline CDR1 is SGHTA and CDR2 FQGNSA. J gave up 2 bases and V 4 bases, and 10 bases lay outside the gene matches. The CDR3 is made up of 16 amino acids. The CDR3 region is CASSSLLIQGNYGYTF. In DNA, the CDR3 is TGTGCCAGCAGCTCATTACTTATACAGGGGAACTATGGCTACACCTTC.

With respect to this clone: Other DNA sequences from this sample encode an identical CDR3 as well. V is TRBV2 and J is TRBJ1-2; tentatively, D is TRBD1 (6 bases). CDR1 SNHLY and CDR2 FYNNEI come from the germline V gene. The ends were cut back, 6 bases at V and 5 bases at J, with 19 bases in the middle. The CDR3 has 15 amino acids. The CDR3 sequence is CASRGPQGPAYGYTF. As DNA, the CDR3 is TGTGCCAGCAGGGGGCCTCAGGGGCCAGCTTATGGCTACACCTTC.

The chain carries TRBV30 and TRBJ2-6, with a tentative D call TRBD1 (7 bases). V was clipped by 3 bases and J by 3 bases, with 9 bases between them. Germline CDR1 and CDR2: GTSNPN and SVGIG (reference sequence). There are 14 residues in the CDR3. The CDR3 region is CAWSRGDGANVLTF. CDR3 DNA: TGTGCCTGGAGCAGGGGGGATGGGGCCAACGTCCTGACTTTC.

The chain has TRBV7-9 and TRBJ2-6, with 7 bases fitting TRBD1. The CDR3 runs to 16 residues. CDR1 and CDR2 from the germline V gene are SEHNR and FQNEAQ (reference sequence). V lost 5 bases to trimming and J lost 0 bases; unmatched junction nucleotides: 4. The CDR3 sequence is CASSMGQPSGANVLTF. CDR3 sequence (DNA): TGTGCCAGCAGCATGGGACAGCCCTCTGGGGCCAACGTCCTGACTTTC. Variable domain in full (rest from reference TRBV7-9 and TRBJ2-6): DTGVSQNPRHKITKRGQNVTFRCDPISEHNRLYWYRQTLGQGPEFLTYFQNEAQLEKSRLLSDRFSAERPKGSFSTLEIQRTEQGDSAMYLCASSMGQPSGANVLTFGAGSRLTVL.

The V gene is TRBV28, the J gene TRBJ1-5; D unresolved. The CDR3 is 14 residues long. V lost 4 bases and J 7 bases, leaving 14 bases between the germline ends. CDR1 is MDHEN and CDR2 is SYDVKM in the germline V gene. The CDR3 DNA reads as TGTGCCAGCAGTTACCGGGCGGCGAGACAGCCCCAGCATTTT. Translating gives CASSYRAARQPQHF.

In this sample, this clone turned up a few times. Here the CDR3 reads CASWGTGSKNNEQFF. The CDR3 DNA reads TGTGCCAGCTGGGGAACCGGGTCGAAGAACAATGAGCAGTTCTTC. This chain joins TRBV27 and TRBJ2-1; no firm D call. Germline assignment: CDR1 MNHEY and CDR2 SMNVEV (reference sequence). Trimming took off 8 bases at V and 5 bases at J, with 19 bases between the two ends. The CDR3 runs 15 residues.

This sequence joins TRBV28 and TRBJ2-3; 8 nucleotides align to TRBD1. CDR3 length equals 17 residues. CDR1 is MDHEN, CDR2 SYDVKM, per germline. V shed 8 bases, J shed 0 bases, and the junction held 13 bases outside the gene matches. CDR3 sequence: CASPPGGGKSSTDTQYF. For the CDR3, the DNA is TGTGCCAGCCCTCCAGGGGGCGGCAAGTCTAGCACAGATACGCAGTATTTT.

In regard to this clone: This sample also contains other DNA sequences that code for the same CDR3. DNA for the CDR3: TGTGCCAGCTCACCCGCTAGCGGGAGAGCAGATACGCAGTATTTT. It yields the protein CASSPASGRADTQYF. This rearrangement joins TRBV18 to TRBJ2-3; TRBD2 agrees at 10 bases. Germline V lookup: CDR1 KGHSH, CDR2 LQKENI. This CDR3 spans 15 amino acids. After removal of 3 bases from V and 4 bases from J, the junction contained 4 bases not matched to a gene.

This clone has a handful of counts. This chain connects TRBV28 to TRBJ1-1; a weak D match, TRBD1 (5 bases). Germline CDR1 reads MDHEN; CDR2 reads SYDVKM. V lost 6 bases, J lost 1 base, and 15 bases lay in between. The length of the CDR3 is 15 residues. The CDR3 protein is CASRLADITNTEAFF. The CDR3 DNA follows: TGTGCCAGCAGACTTGCGGACATCACGAACACTGAAGCTTTCTTT.

This clone came up many times. The rearrangement joins TRBV18 to TRBJ1-1; D not certain. Germline-derived CDR1 and CDR2 are KGHSH and LQKENI. V was clipped by 0 bases and J by 3 bases, with 8 bases between them. This CDR3 region has 14 residues. The CDR3 loop reads CASSPPNSYTEAFF. The CDR3 DNA reads as TGTGCCAGCTCACCACCGAACAGCTACACTGAAGCTTTCTTT.

This chain uses TRBV14 with TRBJ2-7; 7 bases line up with TRBD2. The CDR3 length is 17 residues. Germline V gene lookup returns CDR1 SGHDN and CDR2 FVKESK. The V gene end was trimmed by 4 bases and the J gene end by 1 base; junction bases not matched to a gene: 13. This chain's CDR3 is CASSLSAGGRFSYEQYF. CDR3 DNA: TGTGCCAGCAGCCTCAGTGCGGGCGGGAGATTTTCCTACGAGCAGTACTTC.

The J gene is TRBJ2-7, the V gene TRBV15; TRBD2 matches at 7 bases. CDR1 LNHNV and CDR2 YYDKDF come from the germline V gene (reference sequence). J was trimmed by 2 bases and V by 0 bases; bases with no gene match: 4. The CDR3 spans 15 residues. The CDR3 protein is CATSRDLGGAYEQYF. CDR3 DNA sequence: TGTGCCACCAGCAGAGATCTGGGGGGGGCCTACGAGCAGTACTTC.

This chain links TRBV6-6 with TRBJ1-3; D may be TRBD1 (5 bases). With 6 bases removed from V and 0 bases from J, the gap between germline ends came to 9 bases. The CDR3 is made up of 14 amino acids. The V gene's germline CDR1 is MNHNY and CDR2 SVGAGI (reference sequence). For the CDR3, the DNA is TGTGCCAGCAGCTCCACAGGCTCTGGAAACACCATATATTTT. Translation: CASSSTGSGNTIYF.

This clone was observed a single time. The chain uses TRBV5-6 and TRBJ2-7; a possible D gene is TRBD2 (6 bases). Per germline, CDR1 SGHDT and CDR2 YYEEEE. The CDR3 has 15 amino acids. V gave up 1 base and J gave up 4 bases, with 15 bases separating them. The CDR3 here is CASSLYGGLSYEQYF. The CDR3 nucleotides read TGTGCCAGCAGCTTGTACGGGGGACTCTCGTACGAGCAGTACTTC.

In this sample, this clone turned up a few times. The chain has TRBV5-6 and TRBJ2-7, with TRBD2 matching 11 bases. The CDR3 sequence is 15 residues long. Germline V CDR1 and CDR2: SGHDT, YYEEEE. V lost 2 bases and J lost 6; bases outside the gene matches: 7. The CDR3 loop reads CASSLLSGRASEQYF. For the CDR3, the DNA is TGTGCCAGCAGCTTACTTAGCGGGAGGGCCTCCGAGCAGTACTTC. The whole variable domain, remainder taken from reference TRBV5-6 and TRBJ2-7, is DAGVTQSPTHLIKTRGQQVTLRCSPKSGHDTVSWYQQALGQGPQFIFQYYEEEERQRGNFPDRFSGHQFPNYSSELNVNALLLGDSALYLCASSLLSGRASEQYFGPGTRLTVT.

This rearrangement joins TRBV30 to TRBJ2-1, with 11 bases identical to TRBD2. The CDR3 has 11 residues. Trimming took 6 bases from V and 15 from J; bases not matched to a gene: 7. Germline CDR1 and CDR2: GTSNPN and SVGIG (reference sequence). CDR3 protein: CACSTGTSGFF. The CDR3 DNA is TGTGCCTGTTCTACCGGGACTAGCGGGTTCTTC. The full variable domain, with the rest looked up from reference TRBV30 and TRBJ2-1, is SQTIHQWPATLVQPVGSPLSLECTVEGTSNPNLYWYRQAAGRGLQLLFYSVGIGQISSEVPQNLSASRPQDRQFILSSKKLLLSDSGFYLCACSTGTSGFFGPGTRLTVL.

This chain joins TRBV7-9 and TRBJ2-3, with 9 bases that match TRBD2. CDR1 and CDR2 from the germline V gene are SEHNR and FQNEAQ (reference sequence). V lost 6 bases to trimming and J lost 0 bases; unmatched junction nucleotides: 7. The CDR3 has 16 amino acids. CDR3 region: CASSKSSGMSTDTQYF. CDR3 DNA: TGTGCCAGCAGTAAATCTAGCGGGATGAGCACAGATACGCAGTATTTT.

This chain links TRBV5-1 with TRBJ2-1, with 8 positions matching TRBD2. The CDR3 has 17 amino acids. Looked up from germline, CDR1 is SGHRS and CDR2 is YFSETQ. The V and J ends lost 4 bases and 0 bases, in that order; junction bases with no gene match: 9. The DNA of the CDR3 is TGCGCCAGCAGCCCGACCGGGACTAGGGGCTCCTACAATGAGCAGTTCTTC. It translates to CASSPTGTRGSYNEQFF.

The genes are TRBV9 and TRBJ2-2; D gene ambiguous. Germline V lookup: CDR1 SGDLS, CDR2 YYNGEE. V was cut by 2 bases and J by 4 bases, with 15 bases left in between. This CDR3 has 16 residues. CDR3: CASSVGATMGTGELFF. For the CDR3, the DNA is TGTGCCAGCAGCGTTGGAGCGACGATGGGCACCGGGGAGCTGTTTTTT.

The chain carries TRBV18 and TRBJ2-5; D gene ambiguous. Between the trimmed V and J ends, which lost 2 bases and 3 bases, there was a span of 10 bases. This CDR3 is 14 amino acids long. CDR1 KGHSH and CDR2 LQKENI come from the germline V gene. CDR3 in amino acids: CASSPSLTEETQYF. The CDR3 nucleotides read TGTGCCAGCTCACCATCCTTGACGGAAGAGACCCAGTACTTC.

This rearrangement joins TRBV7-9 to TRBJ2-5; weak D call: TRBD2 (6 bases). The DNA end lines up better with TRBJ2-7; the J call may be wrong. Germline CDR1 reads SEHNR; CDR2 reads FQNEAQ (reference sequence). This CDR3 is built from 16 residues. The CDR3 spells CASSPTGTGYSYEQYF. The CDR3 region has the DNA TGTGCCAGCAGCCCGACCGGGACTGGTTACTCATACGAGCAGTACTTC.